This T cell receptor (beta chain) was sequenced for a study of T cell responses to AZD1222 COVID-19 vaccine (dated by TCRdb to the early 2020s). Context from the whole study: TCR sequencing was performed for about 250 trial participants, of whom around 210 were given two doses of AZD1222 and around 25 were given two doses of MenACWY control vaccine. Enrollment into the trials was organized by age into subgroups of 18-55, 56-69 and 70-plus years, and those subgroups contained approximately 150, 30 and 60 TCR-sequenced participants, respectively.

Here is what the overall study found, with its caveats: CD4 TCRs associated with the vaccine covered the entire spike protein, and the dominant responses were in regions 160-218 and 743-854. Because no day 14 peak-response samples were available, repertoires were characterized only after the peak T cell response. Most participants were white British and females outnumbered males, and the authors suggested that clonal diversity may have been underestimated. Nearly half of unique spike-specific TCRs reportedly recognized epitopes outside regions mutated in the B.1.351 and B.1.1.7 variants. After two AZD1222 doses, spike-specific TCR breadth and depth were significantly higher than at day 0 and than in MenACWY recipients. Conclusions about previously exposed vaccinees are limited, since just five or six AZD1222 recipients were seropositive for SARS-CoV-2 at baseline. In the small 56-69-year group, the increase in depth fell short of significance, most likely because of low power.

The CDR3 regions of human TCRbeta chains were analyzed by immunosequencing. The original methods were these. TCRs in the repertoires were compared against a reference library of SARS-CoV-2-specific TCRs that had been generated with the MIRA antigen-specificity platform. Breadth was defined as the fraction of unique TCRs that were SARS-CoV-2-associated. Depth was defined as the fraction of total T cells that were SARS-CoV-2-associated. Using the MIRA data, each spike-specific TCR was assigned both to the spike region to which the TCR was reactive and to a CD4 or CD8 class. Log10-transformed breadth and depth values were compared by one-way ANOVA with Sidak's multiple comparisons tests. This immuneACCESS table, as held by TCRdb, lists in-frame sequences with V and J called but not all clones. Of the missing ones, under half trace to an unresolved V gene in checked studies; the others have no known cause. V, J and clone size were drawn from that table, and D and trimming were deduced from the DNA. The sample profile shows roughly 140,000 clones; around 88% of them were found once. The ten most abundant clones make up approximately 3.6% of the sample.

Taken from cysteine to phenylalanine, the CDR3 has 13 residues. Here the CDR3 DNA is all that survives: 39 bases in frame from base 1. From a lookup of the germline V gene, CDR1 and CDR2 are SGHDT and YYEEEE. Between the V and J ends, shortened by 4 bases and 8 bases respectively, the junction contains 13 bases. The sample's time point, from its label and the paper: baseline before first vaccination. Read against the paper, the sample's treatment or condition label means: meningococcal conjugate vaccine given as trial control. Vaccinee samples came from UK trials COV001 and COV002, including a single-blind randomized controlled phase 2/3 trial of AZD1222 (ChAdOx1 nCoV-19) in healthy adults. For TCRbeta chain sequencing, PBMC samples from trial participants were taken at day 0 and at day 28 after the second dose. With respect to this clone: No antigen is known for it. Nothing much larger sits one base from this clone, and base qualities are not available.

The sequencing here drew on peripheral blood, taken on day 0 of MenACWY control vaccination. The receptor's source is an adult in good health. The rearrangement combines TRBV5-6 with TRBJ2-4; the D match is possibly TRBD1 or TRBD2, with 5 bases aligned in each. The DNA sequence reads TGTGCCAGCAGCGACCGGGACGCCTACATTCAGTACTTC. Translated, it reads CASSDRDAYIQYF.